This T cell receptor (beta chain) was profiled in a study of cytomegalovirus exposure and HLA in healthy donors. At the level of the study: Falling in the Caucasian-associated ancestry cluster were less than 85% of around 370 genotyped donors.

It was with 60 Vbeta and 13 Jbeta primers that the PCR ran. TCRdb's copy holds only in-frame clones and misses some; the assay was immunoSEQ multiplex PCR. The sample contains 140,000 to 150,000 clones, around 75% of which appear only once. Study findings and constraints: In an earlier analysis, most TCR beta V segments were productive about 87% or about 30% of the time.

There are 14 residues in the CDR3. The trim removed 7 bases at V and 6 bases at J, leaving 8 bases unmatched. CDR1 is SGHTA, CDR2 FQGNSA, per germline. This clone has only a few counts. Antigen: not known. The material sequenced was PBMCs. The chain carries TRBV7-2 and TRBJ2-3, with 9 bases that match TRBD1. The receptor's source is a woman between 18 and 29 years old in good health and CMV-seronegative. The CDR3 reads CASTIQGARDTQYF. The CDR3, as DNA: TGTGCCAGCACCATACAGGGGGCGAGGGATACGCAGTATTTT.